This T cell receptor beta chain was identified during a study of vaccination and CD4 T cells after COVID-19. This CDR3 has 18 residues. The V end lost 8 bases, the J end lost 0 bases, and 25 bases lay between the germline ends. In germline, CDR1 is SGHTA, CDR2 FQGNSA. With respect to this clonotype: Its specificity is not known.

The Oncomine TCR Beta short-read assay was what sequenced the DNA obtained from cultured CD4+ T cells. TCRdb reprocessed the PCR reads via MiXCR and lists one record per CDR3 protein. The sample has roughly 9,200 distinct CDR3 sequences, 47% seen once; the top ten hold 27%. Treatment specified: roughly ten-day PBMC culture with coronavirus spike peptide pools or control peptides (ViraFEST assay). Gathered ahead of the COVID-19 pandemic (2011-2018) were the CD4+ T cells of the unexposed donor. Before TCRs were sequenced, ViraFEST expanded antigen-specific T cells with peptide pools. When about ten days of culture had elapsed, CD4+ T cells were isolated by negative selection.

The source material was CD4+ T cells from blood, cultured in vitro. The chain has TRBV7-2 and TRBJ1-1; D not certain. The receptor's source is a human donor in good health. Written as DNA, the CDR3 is TGTGCCAGCGGCCCTTCCAGACTCGGGCAAAACCTGAACACTGAAGCTTTCTTT. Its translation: CASGPSRLGQNLNTEAFF.